This T cell receptor (beta chain) was captured by sequencing in a study of blood T cell repertoires in COVID-19. Study summary: Collection of acute and convalescent COVID-19 samples took place in the United States, Italy and Spain. In each case, the material was cDNA or gDNA derived from T cells, B-cell-depleted T cells, or PBMCs.

As processed by the authors: Reference gene primers were amplified, and this amplification served to estimate nucleated cell counts. Libraries were prepared by immunoSEQ multiplex PCR; TCRdb keeps only in-frame clonotypes and omits some of them. V and J calls and clone size are as listed in that table; D and trimming were resolved from the DNA. The repertoire has tens of thousands of clones, 86% of them found once; the top ten carry 12%. The sample consisted of peripheral blood. This TCR derives from a man aged 65 to 79 with active COVID-19.

CDR3 protein: CASSLRTVGAGYNEQFF. The CDR3 nucleotides are TGTGCCAGCAGCCTACGCACAGTGGGGGCAGGTTACAATGAGCAGTTCTTC. This chain connects TRBV7-2 to TRBJ2-1, with D perhaps TRBD1 (6 bases). The V gene lost 5 bases and the J gene lost 4 bases, with 21 bases spanning the gap. Germline CDR1 and CDR2: SGHTA and FQGNSA. CDR3 size: 17 residues. Full variable domain (remainder filled in from reference TRBV7-2 and TRBJ2-1): GAGVSQSPSNKVTEKGKDVELRCDPISGHTALYWYRQSLGQGLEFLIYFQGNSAPDKSGLPSDRFSAERTGGSVSTLTIQRTQQEDSAVYLCASSLRTVGAGYNEQFFGPGTRLTVL.